There are many counts of the clone carrying this TCR beta chain. Ophthalmopathy donors' eye disease showed moderate-to-severe activity, CAS of at least 3, NOSPECS of at least 4 and duration under 3 months. The sample belongs to a study of Graves' ophthalmopathy and Graves' hyperthyroidism. This CDR3 region has 18 residues. Germline V CDR1 and CDR2: MNHEY, SVGEGT. V was shortened by 0 bases and J by 3 bases, with 17 bases between the two germline ends. TCR beta CDR3 regions were amplified from RNA transcripts. Following a first-round RT-PCR that used HTBI primers, a second-round multiplex PCR was carried out. In TCRdb, the multiplex PCR reads were re-called with MiXCR into one record per CDR3 protein. The sample holds under 350,000 distinct CDR3 sequences, about 17% seen once.

The receptor comes from an adult man with Graves' ophthalmopathy. V and J are TRBV6-2 or TRBV6-3 and TRBJ2-2; D unclear. Sequences were obtained from peripheral blood. CDR3 residues: CASSYSNWARRDTGELFF. Here the CDR3 DNA reads TGTGCCAGCAGTTACTCGAATTGGGCCCGTCGGGACACCGGGGAGCTGTTTTTT.